The rows below give T cell receptor beta chains drawn from one sample of a study of T cell responses to AZD1222 COVID-19 vaccine. Clones were sequenced by immunoSEQ multiplex PCR, and TCRdb holds only the in-frame ones, with some missing. The sample has around 200,000 clones, 90% to 95% seen once. This sample comprised peripheral blood, obtained on day 0 of AZD1222 vaccination. The receptors were gathered from an adult in good health. Both conserved end residues are part of each CDR3. D genes are given only for firm matches.

V,J,D,CDR3
TRBV5-1,TRBJ2-1,TRBD2,CASSLLAGGTTMKQFF
TRBV7-9,TRBJ1-1,-,CASSHPSGLVMNTEAFF
TRBV6-7,TRBJ2-3,TRBD2,CASSKPSSGGTLPGSDTQYF
TRBV11-2,TRBJ1-1,-,CASRLPQGRTEAFF
TRBV6-5,TRBJ2-5,-,CASSLQGETQYF
TRBV3-1/TRBV3-2,TRBJ2-1,-,CASSQERLGLTWQFF
TRBV4-2,TRBJ1-1,-,CASSQDRIGEAFF
TRBV7-9,TRBJ2-3,TRBD2,CASSQWRESTDTQYF
TRBV6-5,TRBJ1-4,-,CASSYSSEFEKLFF
TRBV10-3,TRBJ1-1,-,CAISEPGESTEAFF
TRBV12-3/TRBV12-4,TRBJ2-7,TRBD2,CASRSGGIYEQYF
TRBV19,TRBJ2-7,-,CASSIAQGSYEQYF
TRBV7-9,TRBJ1-1,TRBD1,CASSFRARTGTSPEAFF
TRBV6-5,TRBJ1-1,-,CASSSRVWTEAFF
TRBV10-1,TRBJ2-1,-,CASSDFRGLYNEQFF
TRBV11-1,TRBJ2-2,-,CASSLSPNTGELFF
TRBV6-5,TRBJ1-3,TRBD1,CASRGTAGNTIYF
TRBV11-2,TRBJ1-1,-,CASSFLDTEAFF
TRBV18,TRBJ1-1,TRBD1,CASSTGQGLNTEAFF
TRBV14,TRBJ1-3,-,CASSLGILGTLSGNTIYF
TRBV4-1,TRBJ1-3,-,CASSHTGGVGRVGNTIYF
TRBV11-2,TRBJ1-5,-,CASSLGHRKNSNQPQHF
TRBV5-6,TRBJ1-6,-,CASSLALDSSYNSPLHF
TRBV13,TRBJ1-4,-,CASSYSVGEKLFF
TRBV5-1,TRBJ2-7,TRBD2,CASSLAGGMSSYEQYF
TRBV25-1,TRBJ2-1,TRBD2,CASSEVGSGSVDEQFF
TRBV6-5,TRBJ1-1,-,CASSYSWTTGTEAFF
TRBV7-9,TRBJ1-4,TRBD1,CASSKIQGANEKLFF
TRBV6-5,TRBJ2-2,TRBD2,CASTNRGEATGELFF
TRBV11-2,TRBJ2-7,TRBD1,CASSPTTGVAYEQYF
TRBV6-6,TRBJ1-6,-,CASSPLNNSPLHF
TRBV2,TRBJ1-2,TRBD1,CARRTGENYGYTF
TRBV27,TRBJ1-5,TRBD1,CASSRQGGSNQPQHF
TRBV2,TRBJ1-1,-,CASRRSGADQEAFF
TRBV11-3,TRBJ2-6,-,CASSLDSSGANVLTF
TRBV11-3,TRBJ1-3,-,CASSSGMPGNTIYF
TRBV6-5,TRBJ1-2,-,CASSYTTAYGYTF
TRBV6-1,TRBJ1-1,-,CASSELGARDTEAFF
TRBV7-9,TRBJ1-1,-,CASSLGSLRATEAFF
TRBV5-6,TRBJ2-1,-,CASSLVWGPSYNEQFF
TRBV5-1,TRBJ1-6,-,CASSENAWGVDSPLHF
TRBV7-6,TRBJ2-2,-,CASSPRTGPNTGELFF
TRBV25-1,TRBJ1-1,-,CASSNQGGGGWTEAFF
TRBV9,TRBJ2-1,-,CASSVDLPWDEQFF
TRBV12-3/TRBV12-4,TRBJ1-1,-,CASSLATEAFF
TRBV4-1,TRBJ2-5,-,CASSRRGPKLEETQYF
TRBV5-1,TRBJ2-1,-,CASSYLGTRTSEQFF
TRBV4-1,TRBJ2-1,-,CASSQDRPGDPGHNEQFF
TRBV2,TRBJ2-5,-,CASSEANPLGGFNSGLQETQYF
TRBV9,TRBJ1-1,-,CASSVGEGRHTEAFF
TRBV28,TRBJ1-2,-,CASSSRGGRYGYTF
TRBV7-9,TRBJ1-2,-,CASSLSELANYGYTF
TRBV3-1/TRBV3-2,TRBJ2-7,TRBD1,CASRGQTSYEQYF
TRBV18,TRBJ2-1,-,CASSIEWSEQFF
TRBV14,TRBJ2-7,-,CASSQVLGHHSEQYF
TRBV7-9,TRBJ1-1,-,CASSPALIQGRPEAFF
TRBV7-2,TRBJ1-5,TRBD1,CASSLAGTGANQPQHF